These T cell receptor beta chains were read from a single sample in a study of breast tumors, draining lymph nodes, adjacent tissues. MiXCR, run by TCRdb on the multiplex PCR reads, gives a single entry per CDR3 protein. The table includes about 180,000 distinct CDR3 sequences, roughly a third detected once. The sample comprised axillary lymph node tissue. The origin of the receptors is a female donor with breast cancer. Some clones in this sample may be carry-over from other donors' samples. CDR3s include the opening cysteine and the closing phenylalanine or tryptophan. D genes are given only for firm matches. Only part of the rows carry a size: once, few, many, or a class if the clone is expanded.

D gene	clone size	V gene	J gene	CDR3 DNA	CDR3 protein
.	many	TRBV14	TRBJ2-6	TGTGCCAGCAGAGAAGGCTCCACTGGGGCCAACGTCCTGACTTTC	CASREGSTGANVLTF
.	.	TRBV19	TRBJ2-2	TGTGCCAGTAGACCGCAGACTAACTATGGGGAGCTGTTTTTT	CASRPQTNYGELFF
.	many	TRBV6-1	TRBJ2-3	TGTGCCAGCAGCCCGACTAGGGAGAAGACAGATACGCAGTATTTT	CASSPTREKTDTQYF
.	few	TRBV27	TRBJ2-7	TGTGCCAGCAGTCCTTCGGGGCCCTACGAGCAGTACTTC	CASSPSGPYEQYF
.	.	TRBV6-2/TRBV6-3	TRBJ1-5	TGTGCCAGCACCCACGAAGGGGCTCACAATCAGCCCCAGCATTTT	CASTHEGAHNQPQHF
.	many	TRBV4-2	TRBJ1-5	TGTGCCAGCAGCCAAGATTGGGAACCGGGGCAGCCCCAGCATTTT	CASSQDWEPGQPQHF
.	many	TRBV6-1	TRBJ1-2	TGTGCCAGCAGTGTGGGGGGACATGGCTACACCTTC	CASSVGGHGYTF
.	.	TRBV7-2	TRBJ2-7	TGTGCCAGCAGCTTAGATCCGCTAGCGAGGCTAGGAGAGCAGTACTTC	CASSLDPLARLGEQYF
TRBD1	many	TRBV25-1	TRBJ2-1	TGTGCCAGCAGTGAATCCGACAGGGGAGAGGGCCATATCGAGCAGTTCTTC	CASSESDRGEGHIEQFF
TRBD1	.	TRBV29-1	TRBJ1-4	TGCAGCGCTGATTTACAGGGGTGGAGGGGAAAACTGTTTTTT	CSADLQGWRGKLFF
.	.	TRBV2	TRBJ1-2	TGTGCCAGCAGGACCGTCCAAGGACGGGGGGCCAACTATGGCTACACCTTC	CASRTVQGRGANYGYTF
TRBD1	once	TRBV19	TRBJ1-2	TGTGCCAGTAGTCGGGACAGGGGCGGAGGCTACACCTTT	CASSRDRGGGYTF
TRBD1	.	TRBV4-3	TRBJ2-1	TGCGCCAGCAGCCAAGATCAGGGGACAGGATTCAATGAGCAGTTCTTC	CASSQDQGTGFNEQFF
TRBD1	many	TRBV12-3/TRBV12-4	TRBJ2-1	TGTGCCAGCGGGGACAGTGATCGTAATGAGCAGTTCTTC	CASGDSDRNEQFF
TRBD1	many	TRBV27	TRBJ1-4	TGTGCCAGCAGTTTCCTCGGGACAGGGGGCGAGGAAAAACTGTTTTTT	CASSFLGTGGEEKLFF
TRBD1	.	TRBV7-9	TRBJ2-1	TGTGCCAGCAGCCCACCCAATTCCCAACTACTGGACAGGGGTAGCAATGAGCAGTTCTTC	CASSPPNSQLLDRGSNEQFF
.	many	TRBV12-3/TRBV12-4	TRBJ1-2	TGTGCCAGCAGTTTCCCAGAAACCTTC	CASSFPETF
TRBD2	.	TRBV15	TRBJ2-3	TGTGCCACCAGCAGATGGGGACTAGCGGAGCCACCAGATACGCAGTATTTT	CATSRWGLAEPPDTQYF
.	.	TRBV5-1	TRBJ2-3	TGCGCCAGCAGCCCTCTAGGGTCTCCTAGCACAGATACGCAGTATTTT	CASSPLGSPSTDTQYF
.	.	TRBV7-9	TRBJ2-7	TGTGCCAGCAGCTTAATACGACTGACAACGGGGGGCGGTAAGTACGAGCAGTACTTC	CASSLIRLTTGGGKYEQYF
.	many	TRBV5-8	TRBJ2-3	TGTGCCAGCAGCTTGGAGCAGGTTAGCACAGATACGCAGTATTTT	CASSLEQVSTDTQYF
TRBD1	many	TRBV7-9	TRBJ2-5	TGTGCCAGCAGCTTGACAGGGGGCAAAGAGACCCAGTACTTC	CASSLTGGKETQYF
.	many	TRBV9	TRBJ2-2	TGTGCCAGCAGCGCCGTCGACACCGGGGAGCTGTTTTTT	CASSAVDTGELFF
TRBD1	many	TRBV29-1	TRBJ2-7	TGCAGCGTTGAAGTCGCAGGGGGCGGACATGCCTCCTACGAGCAGTACTTC	CSVEVAGGGHASYEQYF
.	.	TRBV18	TRBJ1-1	TGTGCCAGCTCACATTCGACGGGACCGAACTCTGAAGCTTTCTTT	CASSHSTGPNSEAFF
.	.	TRBV20-1	TRBJ1-6	TGCAGTGCTCCAAATACAGGGTTCTATAATTCACCCCTCCACTTT	CSAPNTGFYNSPLHF
TRBD2	.	TRBV5-4	TRBJ2-7	TGTGCCAGCAGCCGGTCCACTAGCGGTACCTACGAGCAGTACTTC	CASSRSTSGTYEQYF
TRBD2	many	TRBV5-6	TRBJ2-7	TGTGCCAGCAGCCCTAGCGGGGAGACGGAGAACGAGCAGTACTTC	CASSPSGETENEQYF
TRBD2	many	TRBV5-4	TRBJ2-3	TGTGCCAGCAGCCGGAGGAGCGGGACCACAGATACGCAGTATTTT	CASSRRSGTTDTQYF
TRBD1	many	TRBV5-1	TRBJ2-7	TGCGCCAGCAGCTTGGAAGGGACAGGGGTGCAAACATTATTC	CASSLEGTGVQTLF
.	many	TRBV6-4	TRBJ1-5	TGTGCCAGCAGTCACTCTTCAGGTGGTCAGCCCCAGCATTTT	CASSHSSGGQPQHF
.	many	TRBV7-9	TRBJ1-4	TGTGCCAGCAGCTACCACAGGGTTCTATGGTGGGGGGGAGAAAAACTGTTTTTT	CASSYHRVLWWGGEKLFF
.	few	TRBV5-8	TRBJ2-7	TGTGCCAGCAGCCGGGCTGTCGGTACCACCACCTACGAGCAGTACTTC	CASSRAVGTTTYEQYF
.	many	TRBV20-1	TRBJ2-1	TGCAGTGCTAGATCTGGCCAGGGGTGGACCGGGGTCGATGAGCAGTTCTTC	CSARSGQGWTGVDEQFF
TRBD1	many	TRBV29-1	TRBJ2-3	TGCAGTCTCCGAAAACCAGGGACAGCAGATACGCAGTATTTT	CSLRKPGTADTQYF
TRBD1	medium-sized	TRBV10-3	TRBJ1-4	TGTGCCATCAGTGCGGAGGGGGCGGCTGAAAAACTGTTTTTT	CAISAEGAAEKLFF
.	once	TRBV27	TRBJ1-1	TGTGCCAGCAGTTACCGGGTAGGGATTAACACTGAAGCTTTCTTT	CASSYRVGINTEAFF
TRBD1	many	TRBV5-1	TRBJ2-7	TGCGCCAGCAGTGGGACAGGCCCCTACGAGCAGTACTTC	CASSGTGPYEQYF
TRBD1	.	TRBV12-3/TRBV12-4	TRBJ1-6	TGTGCCAGCAGTTCCGGGACAGGCAATAATTCACCCCTCCACTTT	CASSSGTGNNSPLHF
.	many	TRBV12-3/TRBV12-4	TRBJ2-1	TGTGCCAGCAGTTCAATGCGTCCAAATCGGGAGCAGTTCTTC	CASSSMRPNREQFF
.	many	TRBV7-6	TRBJ2-6	TGTGCCAGCAGCTTAGGCCCCGACTCTCTCTCTGGGGCCAACGTCCTGACTTTC	CASSLGPDSLSGANVLTF
.	many	TRBV7-9	TRBJ2-7	TGTGCCAGCAGCATCCGAAGGGGGGGTGCCTCGGGAGAGCAGTACTTC	CASSIRRGGASGEQYF
.	medium-sized	TRBV12-3/TRBV12-4	TRBJ2-5	TGTGCCAGCAGTTTGGAGACTAGCCAAGAGACCCAGTACTTC	CASSLETSQETQYF
TRBD2	.	TRBV4-2	TRBJ2-1	TGTGCGCTGGATCTCCAAGATAGCGGGAGGGGGTATGAGCAGTTCTTC	CALDLQDSGRGYEQFF
TRBD2	.	TRBV5-4	TRBJ2-1	TGTGCCAGCAGCTACCCCGGGACTAGCGGGGGGGCCACTAGGTACAATGAGCAGTTCTTC	CASSYPGTSGGATRYNEQFF
.	many	TRBV11-2	TRBJ2-7	TGTGCCAGTCAGGCAGGGCTATCGACCTACGAGCAGTACTTC	CASQAGLSTYEQYF
TRBD2	many	TRBV11-2	TRBJ2-7	TGTGCCAGCAGCTTAGGGCAGCGGGAGAGCTTC	CASSLGQRESF
.	once	TRBV24-1	TRBJ1-2	TGTGCCACCAGTGAGCTGGGGGTATCGCAAGGCTACACCTTC	CATSELGVSQGYTF
.	.	TRBV19	TRBJ2-5	TGTGCCAGTAGTATAAGGGCGGGCACTGAAGAGACCCAGTACTTC	CASSIRAGTEETQYF
TRBD2	many	TRBV11-2	TRBJ2-5	TGTGCCAGCAGCCTCGGGGGGGTAACCTTAGGAGAGACCCAGTACTTC	CASSLGGVTLGETQYF
.	many	TRBV7-8	TRBJ2-7	TGTGCCAGCAGCCTTAGCGGTTACGAGCAGTACTTC	CASSLSGYEQYF
.	many	TRBV12-5	TRBJ2-7	TGTGCTAGTGGTTTGGTACCCTCCTACGAGCAGTACTTC	CASGLVPSYEQYF
.	many	TRBV6-5	TRBJ1-6	TGTGCCAGCAGTCTACAAGCCCCCGTCAGCAGCTCCTATAATTCACCCCTCCACTTT	CASSLQAPVSSSYNSPLHF
TRBD1	.	TRBV11-3	TRBJ1-4	TGTGCCAGCAGCTCACAGGGACAGCCTAATGAAAAACTGTTTTTT	CASSSQGQPNEKLFF